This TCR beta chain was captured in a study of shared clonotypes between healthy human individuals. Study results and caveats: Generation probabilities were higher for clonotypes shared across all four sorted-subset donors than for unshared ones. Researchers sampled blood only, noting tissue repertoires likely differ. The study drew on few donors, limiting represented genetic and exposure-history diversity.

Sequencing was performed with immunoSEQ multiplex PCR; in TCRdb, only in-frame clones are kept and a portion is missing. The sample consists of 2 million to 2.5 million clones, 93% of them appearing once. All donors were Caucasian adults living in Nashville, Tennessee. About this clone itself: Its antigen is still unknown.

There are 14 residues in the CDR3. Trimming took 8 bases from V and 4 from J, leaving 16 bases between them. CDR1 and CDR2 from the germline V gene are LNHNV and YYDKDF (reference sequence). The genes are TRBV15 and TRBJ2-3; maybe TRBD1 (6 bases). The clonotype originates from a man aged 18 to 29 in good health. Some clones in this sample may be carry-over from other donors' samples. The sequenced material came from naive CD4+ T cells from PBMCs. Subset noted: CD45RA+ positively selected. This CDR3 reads CATARQGGADTQYF. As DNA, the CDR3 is TGTGCCACCGCTCGGCAAGGGGGTGCAGATACGCAGTATTTT.